A selection of T cell receptor beta chains follows, all from one sample in a study of T cells after yellow fever vaccination. TCRdb independently ran MiXCR on the 5' RACE reads; one entry per CDR3 protein. The table has hundreds of thousands of distinct CDR3 sequences, under 20% seen once. The starting material was PBMCs, obtained before the yellow fever booster vaccination. The source of these receptors is a man between 18 and 29 years old who received the YFV17D yellow fever vaccine. CDR3s include the opening cysteine and the closing phenylalanine or tryptophan. The order of the fields is V gene, clone size, J gene, D gene, CDR3 DNA, CDR3 protein. The D gene is left open where the match is weak. Part of the rows lack a size; the others show once, few, many or a class for expanded clones.

TRBV6-6	.	TRBJ1-6	.	TGTGCCAGCAAGGCAGGGTTATATCAGGATAATTCACCCCTCCACTTT	CASKAGLYQDNSPLHF
TRBV5-5	.	TRBJ1-5	.	TGTGCCAGCAGCTTGAGCTTTTGGAGCAATCAGCCCCAGCATTTT	CASSLSFWSNQPQHF
TRBV5-1	few	TRBJ2-7	TRBD1	TGCGCCAGCAGCTTGGGACAGGGGTTCTCCTACGAGCAGTACTTC	CASSLGQGFSYEQYF
TRBV12-3/TRBV12-4	.	TRBJ2-1	TRBD1	TGTGCCAGCAGTTCATCAGGGGGTGGCAATGAGCAGTTCTTC	CASSSSGGGNEQFF
TRBV5-5	.	TRBJ2-1	TRBD2	TGTGCCAGCAGACTCGCGGGGGGACGGTACAATGAGCAGTTCTTC	CASRLAGGRYNEQFF
TRBV24-1	many	TRBJ1-4	TRBD1	TGTGCCACCTTGAATGGGGACAGGGGCTGTGAAAAACTGTTTTTT	CATLNGDRGCEKLFF
TRBV4-1	.	TRBJ2-3	.	TGCGCCAGCAGGCTTTTTAGCGGCCTCACAGATACGCAGTATTTT	CASRLFSGLTDTQYF
TRBV7-3	few	TRBJ2-6	.	TGTGCCAGCAGCTTTCCTGGACACGAGGTGGACCCCTCTGGGGCCAACGTCCTGACTTTC	CASSFPGHEVDPSGANVLTF
TRBV9	.	TRBJ1-5	.	TGTGCCAGCAGCGTGTCGGGGACTAGTCAGCCCCAGCATTTT	CASSVSGTSQPQHF
TRBV6-5	few	TRBJ2-7	.	TGTGCCAGCAGTTTCCTCCACGAGCAGTACTTC	CASSFLHEQYF
TRBV9	.	TRBJ2-3	.	TGTGCCAGCAACGTCGGGGGGCCCCCAGATACGCAGTATTTT	CASNVGGPPDTQYF
TRBV9	many	TRBJ1-2	TRBD1	TGTGCCAGCAGCGTAGACCCACAGGGGCCTCGACCTGGCTACACCTTC	CASSVDPQGPRPGYTF
TRBV7-8	.	TRBJ2-3	TRBD2	TGTGCCAGCAGCTTCGCTAGCGGGGGCTACACAGATACGCAGTATTTT	CASSFASGGYTDTQYF
TRBV12-3/TRBV12-4	.	TRBJ2-2	TRBD2	TGTGCCAGCAGCCCCTCCTTTTCGGGGGGTTCCACCGGGGAGCTGTTTTTT	CASSPSFSGGSTGELFF
TRBV7-2	few	TRBJ2-7	TRBD1	TGTGCCAGCAGCTTGGGGACAGAGACCTACGAGCAGTACTTC	CASSLGTETYEQYF
TRBV7-8	few	TRBJ2-3	TRBD1	TGTGCCAGCAGCGACAGACAGGGGCGTCTGGATACGCAGTATTTT	CASSDRQGRLDTQYF
TRBV20-1	many	TRBJ1-6	TRBD1	TGCAGTGCTAGACCCCGGGACAGGGTTTCACCCCTCCACTTT	CSARPRDRVSPLHF
TRBV12-3/TRBV12-4	.	TRBJ1-5	TRBD1	TGTGCCAGCACCGGGGACAGGGTCTCTTCCCGTCAGCCCCAGCATTTT	CASTGDRVSSRQPQHF
TRBV20-1	.	TRBJ2-1	TRBD2	TGCAGTGCATGGGACTACCGTAACAATGAGCAGTTCTTC	CSAWDYRNNEQFF
TRBV6-1	few	TRBJ1-4	TRBD1	TGTGCCAGCGGGGCCGGGACAGGGAATGAAAAACTGTTTTTT	CASGAGTGNEKLFF
TRBV4-1	few	TRBJ1-5	.	TGCGCCAGCAGCCAAGTCCCCGGAGAGTATAGCAATCAGCCCCAGCATTTT	CASSQVPGEYSNQPQHF
TRBV6-6	.	TRBJ2-3	.	TGTGCCAGCAGTTACCGGAGCACAGATACGCAGTATTTT	CASSYRSTDTQYF
TRBV7-9	many	TRBJ1-2	.	TGTGCCAGCAGCTTAACCCGGACGGATGGCTACACCTTC	CASSLTRTDGYTF
TRBV7-3	.	TRBJ2-3	TRBD2	TGTGCCAGCAGCCGAAGCGGGGGGGCAGCAGATACGCAGTATTTT	CASSRSGGAADTQYF
TRBV7-2	.	TRBJ1-2	.	TGTGCCAGCAGCCCACAACCGCCGGGGCTGGGTGATGGCTACACCTTC	CASSPQPPGLGDGYTF
TRBV20-1	few	TRBJ2-7	TRBD1	TGCAGTGCTAGCTCCGGGACAGGGCCACACGAGCAGTACTTC	CSASSGTGPHEQYF
TRBV4-1	.	TRBJ2-7	.	TGCGCCAGCCTAAGCCGCCAGCGACAAGCGGAGCAGTACTTC	CASLSRQRQAEQYF
TRBV20-1	.	TRBJ2-1	.	TGCAGTGCTAGCTCGGGAGACAATGAGCAGTTCTTC	CSASSGDNEQFF
TRBV29-1	few	TRBJ2-5	.	TGCAGCGTTTCGGGGTGGGAGACCCAGTACTTC	CSVSGWETQYF
TRBV10-2	.	TRBJ2-1	.	TGCGCCAGCAGGGGCCCAGGGTTTGGGGGCAATGAGCAGTTCTTC	CASRGPGFGGNEQFF
TRBV7-9	.	TRBJ1-6	TRBD1	TGTGCCAGCAGGCGACTCGGGACAGGGGTTTCACCCCTCCACTTT	CASRRLGTGVSPLHF
TRBV25-1	few	TRBJ1-1	TRBD1	TGTGCCAGCGGACAGGGGGCTTGGACTGAAGCTTTCTTT	CASGQGAWTEAFF
TRBV15	.	TRBJ2-1	TRBD2	TGTGCCACCAGCAGGGGGGGGACTCCCTTTGTAACTGGAATCGGTGAGCAGTTCTTC	CATSRGGTPFVTGIGEQFF
TRBV7-3	.	TRBJ2-7	.	TGTGCCAGCAGCCTACACTCGGGCTCCTACGAGCAGTACTTC	CASSLHSGSYEQYF
TRBV7-9	.	TRBJ1-4	.	TGTGCCAGCAGGTCCAAGGGATGGGATGAAAAACTGTTTTTT	CASRSKGWDEKLFF
TRBV11-2	.	TRBJ2-7	TRBD2	TGTGCCAGCAGCTCCCAGCGGGGGGGCCTTCAAGCAATCCACGAGCAGTACTTC	CASSSQRGGLQAIHEQYF
TRBV6-1	.	TRBJ1-2	.	TGTGCCAGCAGCAAGGCAGGGTATGGCTACACCTTC	CASSKAGYGYTF
TRBV4-1	few	TRBJ2-7	TRBD2	TGCGCCAGCAGCCAAGGCCCCGGCGGGGGGAACTACGAGCAGTACTTC	CASSQGPGGGNYEQYF
TRBV7-2	few	TRBJ2-6	.	TGTGCCAGCAGCTTTGGACGGGTCGGCCCAGGGGGGGCCAACGTCCTGACTTTC	CASSFGRVGPGGANVLTF
TRBV12-3/TRBV12-4	many	TRBJ2-5	.	TGTGCCAGCAGTTTTACCCAAAGGGAGACCCAGTACTTC	CASSFTQRETQYF
TRBV6-5	.	TRBJ1-2	.	TGTGCCAGCAGCCGCGACCCGCGGCAAGGCTACACCTTC	CASSRDPRQGYTF
TRBV9	.	TRBJ2-3	.	TGTGCCAGCAGCGTAGCTAGAAGCACAGATACGCAGTATTTT	CASSVARSTDTQYF
TRBV7-2	many	TRBJ1-1	.	TGTGCCAGCAGCTTAGCCAAGTGGCACACTGAAGCTTTCTTT	CASSLAKWHTEAFF
TRBV20-1	few	TRBJ2-1	TRBD2	TGCAGTGCTAGGGTACTAGCGGGCTTATACAATGAGCAGTTCTTC	CSARVLAGLYNEQFF
TRBV5-1	.	TRBJ1-6	.	TGCGCCAGCAGCTTGACGGCCCCCAAGTCCTATAATTCACCCCTCCACTTT	CASSLTAPKSYNSPLHF
TRBV5-1	.	TRBJ2-5	.	TGCGCCAGCAGCCCAGGAGCGAGGGGGCAAGAGACCCAGTACTTC	CASSPGARGQETQYF